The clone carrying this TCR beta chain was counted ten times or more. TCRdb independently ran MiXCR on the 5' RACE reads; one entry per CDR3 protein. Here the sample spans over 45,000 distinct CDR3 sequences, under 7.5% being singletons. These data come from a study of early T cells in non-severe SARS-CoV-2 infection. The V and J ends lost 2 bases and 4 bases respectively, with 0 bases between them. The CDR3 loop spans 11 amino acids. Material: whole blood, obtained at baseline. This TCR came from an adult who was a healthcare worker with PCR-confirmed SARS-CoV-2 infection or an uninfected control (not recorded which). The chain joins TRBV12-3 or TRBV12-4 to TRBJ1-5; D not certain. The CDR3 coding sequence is TGTGCCAGCAGTTTAAATCAGCCCCAGCATTTT. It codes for CASSLNQPQHF.